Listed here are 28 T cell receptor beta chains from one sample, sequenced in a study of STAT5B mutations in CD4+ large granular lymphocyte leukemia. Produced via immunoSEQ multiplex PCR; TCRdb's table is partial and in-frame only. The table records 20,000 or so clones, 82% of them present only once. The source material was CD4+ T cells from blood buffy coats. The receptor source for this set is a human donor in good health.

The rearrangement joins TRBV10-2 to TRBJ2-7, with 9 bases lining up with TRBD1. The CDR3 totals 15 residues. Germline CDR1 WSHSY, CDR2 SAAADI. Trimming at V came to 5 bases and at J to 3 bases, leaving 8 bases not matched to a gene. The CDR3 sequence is CASSSGQGVNYEQYF. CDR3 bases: TGCGCCAGCAGTTCGGGACAGGGCGTAAACTACGAGCAGTACTTC.

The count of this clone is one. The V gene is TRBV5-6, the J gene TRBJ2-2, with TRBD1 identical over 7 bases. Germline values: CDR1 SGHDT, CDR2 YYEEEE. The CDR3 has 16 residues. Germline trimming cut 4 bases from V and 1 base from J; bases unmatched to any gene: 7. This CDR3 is CASSVRTGRNTGELFF. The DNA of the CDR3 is TGTGCCAGCAGCGTCAGGACAGGACGGAACACCGGGGAGCTGTTTTTT. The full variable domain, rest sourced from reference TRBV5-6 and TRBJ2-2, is DAGVTQSPTHLIKTRGQQVTLRCSPKSGHDTVSWYQQALGQGPQFIFQYYEEEERQRGNFPDRFSGHQFPNYSSELNVNALLLGDSALYLCASSVRTGRNTGELFFGEGSRLTVL.

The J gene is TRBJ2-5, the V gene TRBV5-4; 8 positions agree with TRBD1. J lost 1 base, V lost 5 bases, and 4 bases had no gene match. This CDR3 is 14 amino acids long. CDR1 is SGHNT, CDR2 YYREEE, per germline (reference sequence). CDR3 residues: CASRATGGQETQYF. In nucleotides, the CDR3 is TGTGCCAGCAGGGCCACAGGGGGCCAAGAGACCCAGTACTTC.

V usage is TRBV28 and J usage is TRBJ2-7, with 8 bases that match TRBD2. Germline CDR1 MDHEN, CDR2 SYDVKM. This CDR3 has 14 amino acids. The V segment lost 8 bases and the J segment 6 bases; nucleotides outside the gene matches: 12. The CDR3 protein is CASSTGGRQVEQYF. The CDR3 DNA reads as TGTGCCAGCTCCACTGGCGGGAGGCAGGTCGAGCAGTACTTC.

CDR3 amino acids: CASSLLLAGYNEQFF. The CDR3 region has the DNA TGTGCCAGCAGCTTACTTCTAGCGGGGTACAATGAGCAGTTCTTC. The rearrangement uses TRBV7-3 and TRBJ2-1; 9 bases line up with TRBD2. Trimming cost V 2 bases and J 4 bases; bases outside gene matches: 3. Germline values: CDR1 SGHTA, CDR2 FQGTGA. This CDR3 has 15 amino acids.

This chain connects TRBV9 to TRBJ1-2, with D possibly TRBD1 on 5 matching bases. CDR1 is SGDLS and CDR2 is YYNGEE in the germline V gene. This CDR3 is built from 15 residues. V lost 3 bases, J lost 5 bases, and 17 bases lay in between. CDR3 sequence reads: CASSASQGRSYGYTF. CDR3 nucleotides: TGTGCCAGCAGCGCTTCGCAGGGACGGAGTTATGGCTACACCTTC.

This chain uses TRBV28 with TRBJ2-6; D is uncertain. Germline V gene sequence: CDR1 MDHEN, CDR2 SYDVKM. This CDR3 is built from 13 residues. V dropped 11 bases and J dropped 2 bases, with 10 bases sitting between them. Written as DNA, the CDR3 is TGTGCCTATGGTGGGGCTGGGGCCAACGTCCTGACTTTC. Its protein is CAYGGAGANVLTF.

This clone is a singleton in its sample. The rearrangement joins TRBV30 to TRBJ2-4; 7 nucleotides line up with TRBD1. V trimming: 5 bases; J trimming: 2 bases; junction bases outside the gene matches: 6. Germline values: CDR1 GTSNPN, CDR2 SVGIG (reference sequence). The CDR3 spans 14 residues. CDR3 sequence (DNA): TGTGCCTGGGCCGGGACAGACTCCAAAAACATTCAGTACTTC. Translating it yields CAWAGTDSKNIQYF.

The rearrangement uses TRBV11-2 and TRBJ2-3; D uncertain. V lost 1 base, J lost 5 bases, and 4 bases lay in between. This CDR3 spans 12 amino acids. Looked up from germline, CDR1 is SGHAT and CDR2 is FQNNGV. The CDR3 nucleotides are TGTGCCAGCAGCTTAGGGGGAGATACGCAGTATTTT. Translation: CASSLGGDTQYF.

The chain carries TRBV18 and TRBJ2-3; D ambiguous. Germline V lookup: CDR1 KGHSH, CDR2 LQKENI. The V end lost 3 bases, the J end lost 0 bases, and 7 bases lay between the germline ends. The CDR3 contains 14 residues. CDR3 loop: CASSPGASTDTQYF. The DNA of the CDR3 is TGTGCCAGCTCACCCGGAGCGAGCACAGATACGCAGTATTTT.

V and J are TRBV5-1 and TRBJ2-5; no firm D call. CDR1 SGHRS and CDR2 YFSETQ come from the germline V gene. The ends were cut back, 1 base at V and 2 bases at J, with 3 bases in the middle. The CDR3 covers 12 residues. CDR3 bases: TGCGCCAGCAGCTTGAAACAAGAGACCCAGTACTTC. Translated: CASSLKQETQYF.

CDR3 DNA: TGTGCCAGCAGCCCCCCCCTCAGGACAGGGGGCTCCTACGAGCAGTACTTC. As protein: CASSPPLRTGGSYEQYF. The chain has TRBV7-8 and TRBJ2-7, with 10 bases aligning to TRBD1. The germline V gene encodes CDR1 SGHVS and CDR2 FQNEAQ. The CDR3 contains 17 residues. V lost 5 bases to trimming and J lost 0 bases; unmatched junction nucleotides: 10.

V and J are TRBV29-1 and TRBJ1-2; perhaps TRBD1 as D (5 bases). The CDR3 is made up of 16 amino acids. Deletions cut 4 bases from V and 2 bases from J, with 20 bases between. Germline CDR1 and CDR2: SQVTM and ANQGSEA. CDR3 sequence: CSVGRALPGGNYGYTF. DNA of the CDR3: TGCAGCGTTGGCCGGGCCCTGCCTGGGGGGAACTATGGCTACACCTTC.

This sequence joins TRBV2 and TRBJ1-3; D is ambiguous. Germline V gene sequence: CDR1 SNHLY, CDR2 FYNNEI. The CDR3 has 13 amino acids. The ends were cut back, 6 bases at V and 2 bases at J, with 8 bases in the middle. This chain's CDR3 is CASSRATGNTIYF. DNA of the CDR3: TGTGCCAGCAGCCGGGCCACTGGAAACACCATATATTTT.

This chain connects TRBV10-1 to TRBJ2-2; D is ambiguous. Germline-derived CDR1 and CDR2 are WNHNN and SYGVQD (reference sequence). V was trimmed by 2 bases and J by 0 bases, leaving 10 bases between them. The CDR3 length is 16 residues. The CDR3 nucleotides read TGCGCCAGCAGTGAGACCGGTGACACGAACACCGGGGAGCTGTTTTTT. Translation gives CASSETGDTNTGELFF.

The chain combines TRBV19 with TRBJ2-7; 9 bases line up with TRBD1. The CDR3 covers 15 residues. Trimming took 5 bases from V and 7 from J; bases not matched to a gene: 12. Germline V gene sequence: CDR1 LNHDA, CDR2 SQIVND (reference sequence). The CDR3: CASSSPGQGTGEQYF. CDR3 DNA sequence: TGTGCCAGTAGTTCGCCGGGACAGGGAACGGGGGAGCAGTACTTC.

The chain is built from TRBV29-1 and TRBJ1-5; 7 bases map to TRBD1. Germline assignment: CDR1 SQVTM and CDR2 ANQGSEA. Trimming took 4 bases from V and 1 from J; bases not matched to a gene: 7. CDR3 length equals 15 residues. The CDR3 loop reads CSVVWDSPSNQPQHF. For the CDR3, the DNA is TGCAGCGTTGTTTGGGACAGCCCCAGCAATCAGCCCCAGCATTTT.

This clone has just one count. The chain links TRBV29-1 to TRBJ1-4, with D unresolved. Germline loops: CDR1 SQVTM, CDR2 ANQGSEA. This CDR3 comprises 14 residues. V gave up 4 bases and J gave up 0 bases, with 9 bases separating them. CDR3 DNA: TGCAGCGTTGCTGAACCGGCAACTAATGAAAAACTGTTTTTT. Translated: CSVAEPATNEKLFF. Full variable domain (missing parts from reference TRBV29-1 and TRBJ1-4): SAVISQKPSRDICQRGTSLTIQCQVDSQVTMMFWYRQQPGQSLTLIATANQGSEATYESGFVIDKFPISRPNLTFSTLTVSNMSPEDSSIYLCSVAEPATNEKLFFGSGTQLSVL.

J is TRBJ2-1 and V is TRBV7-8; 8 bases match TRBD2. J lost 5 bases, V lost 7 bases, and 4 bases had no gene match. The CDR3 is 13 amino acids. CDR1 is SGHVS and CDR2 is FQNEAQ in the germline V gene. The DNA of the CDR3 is TGTGCCAGCAAAGGCGGGGGGCACAATGAGCAGTTCTTC. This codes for CASKGGGHNEQFF.

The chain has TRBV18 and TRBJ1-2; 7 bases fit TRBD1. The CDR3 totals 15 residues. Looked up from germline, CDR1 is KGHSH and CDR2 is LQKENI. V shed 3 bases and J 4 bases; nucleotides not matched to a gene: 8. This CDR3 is CASSPSAGGSYGYTF. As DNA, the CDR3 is TGTGCCAGCTCACCCTCGGCAGGGGGTAGCTATGGCTACACCTTC. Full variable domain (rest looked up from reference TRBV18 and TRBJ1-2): NAGVMQNPRHLVRRRGQEARLRCSPMKGHSHVYWYRQLPEEGLKFMVYLQKENIIDESGMPKERFSAEFPKEGPSILRIQQVVRGDSAAYFCASSPSAGGSYGYTFGSGTRLTVV.

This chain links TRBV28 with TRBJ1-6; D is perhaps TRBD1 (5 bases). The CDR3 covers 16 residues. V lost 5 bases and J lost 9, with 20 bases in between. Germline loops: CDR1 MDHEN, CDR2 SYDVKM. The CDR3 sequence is CASSKGVGTVTSPLHF. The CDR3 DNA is TGTGCCAGCAGTAAAGGGGTCGGGACGGTTACTTCACCCCTCCACTTT. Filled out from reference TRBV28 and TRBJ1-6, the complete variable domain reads DVKVTQSSRYLVKRTGEKVFLECVQDMDHENMFWYRQDPGLGLRLIYFSYDVKMKEKGDIPEGYSVSREKKERFSLILESASTNQTSMYLCASSKGVGTVTSPLHFGNGTRLTVT.

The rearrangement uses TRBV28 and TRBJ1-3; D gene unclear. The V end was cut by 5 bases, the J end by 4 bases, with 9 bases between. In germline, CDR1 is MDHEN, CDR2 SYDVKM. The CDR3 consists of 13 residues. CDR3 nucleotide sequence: TGTGCCAGCAGTCTGGACCCCGGAAACACCATATATTTT. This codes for CASSLDPGNTIYF.

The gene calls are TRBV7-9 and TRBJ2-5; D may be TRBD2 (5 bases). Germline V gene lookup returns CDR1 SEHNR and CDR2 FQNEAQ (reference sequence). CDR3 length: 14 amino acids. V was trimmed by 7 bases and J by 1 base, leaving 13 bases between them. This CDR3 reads CASTMKRSQETQYF. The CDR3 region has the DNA TGTGCCAGCACCATGAAGCGGTCCCAAGAGACCCAGTACTTC.

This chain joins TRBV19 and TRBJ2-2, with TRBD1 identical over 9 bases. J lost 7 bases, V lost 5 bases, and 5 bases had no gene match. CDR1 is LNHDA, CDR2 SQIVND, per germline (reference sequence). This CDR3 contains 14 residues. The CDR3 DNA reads TGTGCCAGTAGTGTCGGGACAGGGATCGGGGAGCTGTTTTTT. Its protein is CASSVGTGIGELFF.

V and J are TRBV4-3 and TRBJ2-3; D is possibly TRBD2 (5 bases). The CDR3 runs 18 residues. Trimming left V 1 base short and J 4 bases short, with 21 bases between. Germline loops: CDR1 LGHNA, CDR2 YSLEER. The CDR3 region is CASSQVLGGNEGPDTQYF. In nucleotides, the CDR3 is TGCGCCAGCAGCCAAGTACTGGGTGGCAACGAGGGTCCAGATACGCAGTATTTT.

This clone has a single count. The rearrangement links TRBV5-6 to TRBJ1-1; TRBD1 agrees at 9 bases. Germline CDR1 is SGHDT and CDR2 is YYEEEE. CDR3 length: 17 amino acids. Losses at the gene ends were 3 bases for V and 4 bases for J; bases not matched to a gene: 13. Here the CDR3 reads CASSSTGTGIGGTEAFF. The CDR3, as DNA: TGTGCCAGCAGCTCAACCGGGACAGGGATCGGGGGCACTGAAGCTTTCTTT.

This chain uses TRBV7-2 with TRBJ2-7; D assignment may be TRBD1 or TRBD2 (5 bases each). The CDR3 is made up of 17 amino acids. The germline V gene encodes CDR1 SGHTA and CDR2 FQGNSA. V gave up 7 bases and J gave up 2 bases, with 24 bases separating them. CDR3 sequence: CASTKIVPGTETYEQYF. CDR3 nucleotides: TGTGCCAGCACTAAGATAGTGCCCGGGACGGAGACCTACGAGCAGTACTTC.

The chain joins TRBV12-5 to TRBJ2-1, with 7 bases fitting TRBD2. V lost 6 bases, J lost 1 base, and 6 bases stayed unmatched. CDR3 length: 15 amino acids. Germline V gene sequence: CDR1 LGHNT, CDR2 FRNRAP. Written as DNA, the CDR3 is TGTGCTAGTGGGCCCAAGCGGGGATCCTACAATGAGCAGTTCTTC. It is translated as CASGPKRGSYNEQFF.